This TCR beta chain was observed in a study of T cell repertoires in cytomegalovirus infection. Across the study: HLA-B-restricted CMV epitopes that are well studied were used alongside recently identified HLA-C-restricted ones.

MiXCR, run by TCRdb on the reads, gives a single entry per CDR3 protein. This sample has 450,000 to 650,000 distinct CDR3 sequences; about 40% occur once, and the top ten carry 48%. Note on this clonotype: The antigen is undetermined.

General observations from the study: The cumulative frequency of public TCR beta families distinguished individuals who carried CMV together with the relevant HLA.

V was pared by 4 bases and J by 0 bases, with 6 bases between. Germline assignment: CDR1 MNHEY and CDR2 SVGEGT. The CDR3 loop spans 13 amino acids. The gene calls are TRBV6-2 or TRBV6-3 and TRBJ2-5; no clear D. This clonotype originated in a human donor in good health (CMV status not recorded). Some clones in this sample may be carry-over from other donors' samples. This sample comprised cultured PBMCs, obtained from culture after CMV antigen stimulation. CDR3 sequence (DNA): TGTGCCAGCAGTTCCGCCGACCAAGAGACCCAGTACTTC. Translating gives CASSSADQETQYF.